This T cell receptor (beta chain) emerged from a study of cytomegalovirus exposure and HLA in healthy donors (dated by TCRdb to the late 2010s). For the wider study: An earlier analysis of about 560 of the donors reported 276 Gb of sequence data and 117 million unique TCR beta sequences obtained from 150 million to 200 million T cells. Roughly 310 gigabases of sequencing data and tens of millions of unique TCR sequences were included in an early release covering several hundred HLA-typed donors. Among the roughly 390 genotyped donors, approximately 81% belonged to the genetic ancestry cluster associated with self-reported Caucasian donors. The study aimed to test whether signatures of past pathogen exposure could be identified by cataloging public T cell receptors. The study profiled the T cell repertoires of around 700 subjects by immunosequencing and related them to cytomegalovirus serostatus. Along with the roughly 700-subject first cohort, a separate validation cohort of over 90 different subjects was used. To predict cytomegalovirus infection status, the study brought together high-throughput TCR immunosequencing, statistical association of individual TCRs with disease status, and machine learning. A later analysis re-analyzed previously published TCR beta repertoires from about 600 donors and added high-resolution HLA genotyping to study TCR occurrence patterns. In the later analysis, no new phenotypic data were used to find candidate immune exposures; instead, reliance was placed on TCR beta sequences and their occurrence across donors. An earlier analysis of 587 of the donors applied high-throughput TCR beta sequencing to assess whether each TCR beta V gene segment acted as functional or pseudogenic. Donor age, sex, ethnicity and CMV serostatus were compiled together with the repertoire data. In a later genetic analysis, genome-wide SNP genotypes for about 55% of the roughly 700 donors were used, and that subset was treated as a discovery cohort. All discovery cohort repertoires had been generated on a single sequencing platform. Class I and class II HLA loci were covered by the typing at four-digit resolution. The number of typed donors differed by locus: about 620-640 for A, B, C, DRB1 and DQB1; 522 for DQA1; fewer than 610 for DPA1; and around 490 for DPB1. Roughly 5 DR-DQ haplotypes were treated as single units for association and clustering because of strong linkage in the cohort. Among some 400 genotyped donors of the cohort, an average of approximately 230,000 unique TCR beta nucleotide sequences were sequenced per donor, around 18% of them non-productive. The study at large found these results: Because HLA typing was unavailable for some donors at each locus, only the typed subset was used in association tests. The only immune exposure information available for the cohort was CMV serostatus. A later genetic analysis reported fewer N-insertions in productive TCRs among donors in an Asian-associated ancestry cluster than the approximately 670-donor mean. Compared with equally common non-associated chains, HLA-associated TCR beta chains in a later analysis were more clonally expanded and had lower generation probabilities. When HLA alleles, especially DR and DQ, strongly co-occurred, TCR associations were difficult to assign to individual alleles. Most TCR sequences were observed very rarely across donors, whereas some public TCRs were present in many individuals. An earlier analysis of around 540 of the donors showed that most TCR beta V segments appeared in productive rearrangements either about 90% or about 30% of the time, which broadly matched IMGT annotations. A further reported finding was that TCR beta sequences accurately predicted the HLA-A and HLA-B alleles for most subjects in the first cohort. This cohort had only TCR beta chains sequenced, and the lack of alpha or paired-chain data limited which features could be detected. Correlated functional status among segregating V segments might be attributable to linkage disequilibrium, but an unknown experimental factor could not be ruled out. In a later analysis, several top co-occurrence clusters were reported to appear linked to parvovirus B19, influenza, CMV and Epstein-Barr virus. Because counts were too low, seventeen rarely observed V segments, including chromosome 9 orphons, were excluded from the earlier analysis of 587 of the donors. The 87-base-pair reads could not distinguish some IMGT-functional V segments, including TRBV6-2 and TRBV6-3, so those segments were excluded. It was suggested by the authors that the approach could potentially be generalized to other disease states and immunological phenotypes. The study gave a list of about 170 TCR beta chains associated with cytomegalovirus. According to a later analysis, TCR association rates differed among HLA loci, with DRB1 alleles showing the most associated TCRs and HLA-C alleles showing the fewest. A cluster of highly shared sequence variants was judged likely to be a technical artifact of the sequencing pipeline. A later analysis associated 16,951 TCR beta sequences with specific HLA alleles at a false discovery rate of 0.05. The presence/absence analyses assumed that sequencing depth was roughly uniform across donors, and that assumption may not be true. V-gene and J-gene trimming of TCR beta chains was associated with a missense DCLRE1C variant in a later genetic analysis, and the association was replicated in an independent cohort. In a later analysis, most CMV-associated TCR beta chains were found to appear HLA-restricted, with HLA associations seemingly driven largely by CMV exposure. In both the original and validation cohorts, the classifier was reported to diagnose cytomegalovirus status with high specificity and sensitivity. A few of the identified cytomegalovirus-associated TCR beta chains were confirmed in vitro to be specific for cytomegalovirus antigens.

To prepare the library, the immunoSEQ multiplex PCR assay was applied. For the multiplex PCR, a mixture combining 60 forward primers for TCR Vbeta segments and 13 reverse primers for TCR Jbeta segments was used. The CDR3 region of rearranged TCR beta genes was amplified from genomic DNA by a multiplex PCR assay. The Illumina HiSeq System was used to sequence the amplified TCR beta libraries as 87-base-pair reads. From the authors' description of their analysis: A later analysis tallied 80 million to 95 million unique TCR beta chains across the 660 or so repertoires, and about 12 million of those chains were shared by two or more donors. Raw reads were error-corrected and collapsed into unique sequences with a nearest-neighbor algorithm that merged closely related sequences to remove PCR and sequencing errors. CDR3 sequences were aligned to IMGT reference sequences to assign V, D and J gene segments. Each retained sequence needed at least a six-nucleotide match to both a V gene segment and a J gene segment. Rearrangements were classified as productive when the CDR3 lacked stop codons and remained in frame with V and J, and all other rearrangements were classified as non-productive. CDR3 was defined according to IMGT convention as the region running from the second conserved V-encoded cysteine to the conserved J-encoded phenylalanine. Sequences without an unambiguous match to a single V gene segment were excluded from the earlier analysis of a few hundred of the donors. In an earlier analysis of almost 600 of the donors, a V segment was called functional when productive rearrangements were above 56.7%, and segregating when the standard deviation between donors exceeded 5%. A statistical classification framework was developed to diagnose cytomegalovirus status using the catalog of TCR beta chain sequences. In a later analysis, V and J genes were assigned by comparing TCR nucleotide sequences against IMGT/GENE-DB human TR gene sequences. In a later analysis, CDR3 sequences and most-parsimonious VDJ recombination scenarios were assigned using the TCRdist pipeline. In a later analysis, each TCR beta chain was defined by its CDR3 amino acid sequence together with its V-gene family, and reads without a unique V-gene family were excluded. A later analysis removed 500 to 600 highly shared, low-generation-probability nucleotide sequences to deal with suspected cross-contamination and a sequencing artifact. For each public chain, a later analysis derived a clonal expansion index from normalized ranks of inferred template counts within each repertoire. A later analysis computed generation probabilities with a VDJ recombination model fitted to out-of-frame rearrangements, and checked the results against IGoR. Hypergeometric tests were used in a later analysis to score TCR-TCR, TCR-HLA and TCR-CMV co-occurrence, with a repertoire-size bias correction applied to the TCR pairs. A later analysis estimated false discovery rates by permuting HLA or CMV assignments 20 times. In a later analysis, co-occurring TCRs were grouped with DBSCAN, and TCRdist sequence similarity was added when clustering was performed within HLA-allele-positive subsets. Repertoires with fewer than 30,000 or more than 120,000 public chains were left out of co-occurrence clustering, as were a handful of repertoires with anomalous nucleotide sharing. Imported from immuneACCESS, the table was reduced by TCRdb to in-frame sequences with V and J called. These copies leave out some clones; in studies compared against another copy, an unresolved V gene accounts for under half, and the cause of the remainder is not known. The DNA gave D and trimming, while V, J and clone size come from that table. The sample includes roughly 180,000 clones, with around 80% observed a single time. Together, the top ten hold about 2.4% of the sample.

In this sample, this clone turned up once. What this receptor recognizes is not known. The sample holds no much larger clone one base away, and base qualities are not on file. The cohort comprised 550 to 700 healthy bone marrow donors. All cohort members were sampled while nominally healthy, although unrecorded immune exposures were likely present. The donor was CMV seronegative and was included in the group of several hundred seronegative cohort members. A peripheral blood sample was provided by each donor, and peripheral blood mononuclear cells were used for TCR beta sequencing. Genomic DNA extraction from the blood cell samples was performed with the Qiagen DNeasy Blood Extraction Kit. For CDR1 and CDR2, the germline V gene lists MNHEY and SVGAGI. V is pruned by 6 bases and J by 4 bases, leaving 1 base of the junction without a gene match. Inclusive of the bounding cysteine and phenylalanine, the CDR3 is 12 residues long. The sequence is cut down to CDR3 DNA, 36 bases in frame from base 1.

The sequencing sample was made of PBMCs. The chain employs TRBV6-5 and TRBJ2-5, with 8 middle bases fitting TRBD2. The sequence derives from a male donor in good health and CMV-seronegative. CDR3 loop: CASSREGETQYF. The DNA is as follows: TGTGCCAGCAGCCGGGAGGGAGAGACCCAGTACTTC.